One sample yielded the 18 T cell receptor beta chains listed below, sequenced in a study of T cell responses to AZD1222 COVID-19 vaccine. Assay: immunoSEQ multiplex PCR; the TCRdb copy retains only in-frame clones and omits some. The table has about 120,000 clones, around nine tenths seen once; the top ten hold about a tenth. The sequencing here drew on peripheral blood, taken on day 0 of AZD1222 vaccination. These receptors were obtained from an adult in good health.

The chain links TRBV27 to TRBJ2-7, with TRBD2 identical over 8 bases. The CDR3 loop spans 15 amino acids. Losses at the gene ends were 5 bases for V and 3 bases for J; bases not matched to a gene: 9. Germline V CDR1 and CDR2: MNHEY, SMNVEV (reference sequence). CDR3 sequence (DNA): TGTGCCAGCAGTGCGAAGGGACTAGGCAGCTACGAGCAGTACTTC. Translating gives CASSAKGLGSYEQYF.

The J gene is TRBJ1-3, the V gene TRBV11-2; D not resolved. CDR3 size: 16 residues. Germline V lookup: CDR1 SGHAT, CDR2 FQNNGV. V was clipped by 0 bases and J by 2 bases, with 11 bases between them. This chain's CDR3 is CASSLDLAGAGNTIYF. The CDR3 region has the DNA TGTGCCAGCAGCTTAGATCTGGCAGGCGCTGGAAACACCATATATTTT.

V and J are TRBV27 and TRBJ1-2; D gene unclear. This CDR3 spans 13 amino acids. Germline V CDR1 and CDR2: MNHEY, SMNVEV (reference sequence). Between the trimmed V and J ends, which lost 6 bases and 8 bases, there was a span of 16 bases. The CDR3 DNA sequence: TGTGCCAGCAGACCTCTGGCCGAATGGGGCTACACCTTC. This gives the protein CASRPLAEWGYTF.

The chain links TRBV18 to TRBJ2-5; D possibly matches TRBD1 or TRBD2 (5 bases each). CDR1 is KGHSH, CDR2 LQKENI, per germline. This CDR3 is built from 13 residues. Trimming left V 5 bases short and J 4 bases short, with 11 bases between. CDR3: CASSETEGETQYF. The CDR3 nucleotides are TGTGCCAGCTCAGAGACAGAGGGAGAGACCCAGTACTTC.

This rearrangement joins TRBV18 to TRBJ1-1; no clear D gene. Trimming took 1 base from V and 5 from J, leaving 8 bases between them. CDR1 is KGHSH and CDR2 is LQKENI in the germline V gene. CDR3 length equals 13 residues. In nucleotides, the CDR3 is TGTGCCAGCTCACCACTGGGCCGAACTGAAGCTTTCTTT. Translation: CASSPLGRTEAFF.

The chain uses TRBV7-2 and TRBJ1-2; the D gene is possibly TRBD1 (5 bases). The V gene lost 1 base and the J gene lost 6 bases, with 12 bases spanning the gap. Germline V CDR1 and CDR2: SGHTA, FQGNSA. The CDR3 sequence is 14 residues long. DNA of the CDR3: TGTGCCAGCAGCTTAGGGGGACTGTCCAATGGCTACACCTTC. It translates to CASSLGGLSNGYTF.

The chain has TRBV14 and TRBJ1-4; D gene uncertain. Germline V gives CDR1 SGHDN, CDR2 FVKESK. The CDR3 loop spans 15 amino acids. V was cut by 0 bases and J by 5 bases, with 10 bases left in between. CDR3 region: CASSQDYLRNEKLFF. The DNA of the CDR3 is TGTGCCAGCAGCCAAGATTACCTAAGGAATGAAAAACTGTTTTTT.

This rearrangement joins TRBV30 to TRBJ1-1; D remains ambiguous. The germline CDR1 and CDR2 sequences are GTSNPN and SVGIG (reference sequence). CDR3 length: 11 amino acids. Trimming left V 4 bases short and J 10 bases short, with 13 bases between. The CDR3 DNA is TGTGCCTGGACCCGGAGGCTCGGAGCTTTCTTT. This encodes CAWTRRLGAFF.

V usage is TRBV6-5 and J usage is TRBJ2-7; the match to TRBD2 covers 11 bases. The CDR3 length is 15 residues. The germline V gene encodes CDR1 MNHEY and CDR2 SVGAGI. V lost 6 bases to trimming and J lost 3 bases; unmatched junction nucleotides: 7. CDR3 sequence: CASRNSGRASYEQYF. CDR3 in DNA: TGTGCCAGCAGAAATAGCGGGAGGGCCAGCTACGAGCAGTACTTC.

The rearrangement uses TRBV11-2 and TRBJ2-1; maybe TRBD2 (6 bases). CDR1 SGHAT and CDR2 FQNNGV come from the germline V gene. The CDR3 is 16 amino acids. Trimming removed 4 bases from V and 5 bases from J, with 18 bases in between. CDR3 sequence (DNA): TGTGCCAGCAGCTCACGATGGACGGGACTTCACAATGAGCAGTTCTTC. It translates to CASSSRWTGLHNEQFF.

V is TRBV6-5 and J is TRBJ2-3, with D maybe TRBD2 (5 bases). Germline V CDR1 and CDR2: MNHEY, SVGAGI. This CDR3 comprises 14 residues. V was pared by 11 bases and J by 4 bases, with 19 bases between. For the CDR3, the DNA is TGTGCCGGACGGGTCGACGCGGGCCCAGATACGCAGTATTTT. It translates to CAGRVDAGPDTQYF.

The gene calls are TRBV18 and TRBJ1-4, with D possibly matching TRBD1 (5 bases). The CDR3 length is 14 residues. Trimming took 1 base from V and 5 from J, leaving 8 bases between them. Germline values: CDR1 KGHSH, CDR2 LQKENI. The chain's CDR3 is CASSPQEGNEKLFF. CDR3 DNA: TGTGCCAGCTCACCACAGGAGGGGAATGAAAAACTGTTTTTT. The full variable domain, completed using reference TRBV18 and TRBJ1-4, is NAGVMQNPRHLVRRRGQEARLRCSPMKGHSHVYWYRQLPEEGLKFMVYLQKENIIDESGMPKERFSAEFPKEGPSILRIQQVVRGDSAAYFCASSPQEGNEKLFFGSGTQLSVL.

The rearrangement joins TRBV5-6 to TRBJ2-1; 11 nucleotides agree with TRBD2. Germline trimming cut 4 bases from V and 4 bases from J; bases unmatched to any gene: 10. The CDR3 is 17 residues long. The V gene's germline CDR1 is SGHDT and CDR2 YYEEEE. In DNA form, the CDR3 reads TGTGCCAGCAGCCCACCCCCGGGACTAGCGGCGTACAATGAGCAGTTCTTC. Its protein is CASSPPPGLAAYNEQFF.

The chain combines TRBV5-1 with TRBJ2-6; 7 positions match TRBD1. The CDR3 length is 15 residues. CDR1 SGHRS and CDR2 YFSETQ come from the germline V gene. The V gene end was trimmed by 3 bases and the J gene end by 2 bases; junction bases not matched to a gene: 2. The CDR3 DNA is TGCGCCAGCAGCTCCACAGGGGCTGGGGCCAACGTCCTGACTTTC. Translated, it gives CASSSTGAGANVLTF. The whole variable domain, remainder taken from reference TRBV5-1 and TRBJ2-6, is KAGVTQTPRYLIKTRGQQVTLSCSPISGHRSVSWYQQTPGQGLQFLFEYFSETQRNKGNFPGRFSGRQFSNSRSEMNVSTLELGDSALYLCASSSTGAGANVLTFGAGSRLTVL.

In its sample, this clone was seen a few times. The chain couples TRBV6-2 or TRBV6-3 to TRBJ2-2; tentative D call: TRBD1 (5 bases). The germline V gene has CDR1 MNHEY and CDR2 SVGEGT. CDR3 length: 12 amino acids. The germline V and J ends were trimmed by 6 bases and 6 bases, with 8 bases remaining between them. CDR3 DNA sequence: TGTGCCAGCAGCCCAGGGTCCGGGGAGCTGTTTTTT. It is translated as CASSPGSGELFF.

J is TRBJ1-3 and V is TRBV29-1; D gene unclear. This CDR3 contains 14 residues. CDR1 SQVTM and CDR2 ANQGSEA come from the germline V gene. The germline V and J ends were trimmed by 5 bases and 2 bases, with 13 bases remaining between them. Here the CDR3 reads CSVHFPGTGNTIYF. The CDR3 DNA reads as TGCAGCGTTCATTTTCCAGGAACTGGAAACACCATATATTTT.

The J gene is TRBJ2-2, the V gene TRBV5-1; 10 nucleotides line up with TRBD2. Trimming took 6 bases from V and 0 from J; bases not matched to a gene: 8. The CDR3 has 17 amino acids. The germline V gene has CDR1 SGHRS and CDR2 YFSETQ. CDR3 in amino acids: CASTPRTSGANTGELFF. CDR3 coding DNA: TGCGCCAGCACCCCCCGGACTAGCGGCGCGAACACCGGGGAGCTGTTTTTT.

As regards this clone: Germline and junction disagree at one end, which may indicate a read error. The chain is built from TRBV5-1 and TRBJ2-7, with 7 bases aligning to TRBD1. The CDR3 runs 12 residues. Germline CDR1 and CDR2: SGHRS and YFSETQ. The CDR3 is CASSLGPGQPHF. CDR3 DNA: TGCGCCAGCAGCTTGGGACCGGGACAGCCACACTTC.